This section outlines one T cell receptor beta chain sequence together with its context. Antigen unknown. Its ends do not fully match the called genes, so a read error is possible. This sample was included in a study of cytomegalovirus exposure and HLA in healthy donors. Study-wide points: A later analysis by the authors found several of the most significant clusters apparently linked to common viral pathogens. In most subjects, TCR beta sequences reportedly gave accurate predictions of HLA-A and HLA-B alleles. An analysis was carried out later, and it reportedly showed fewer N-insertions in an Asian-associated ancestry cluster than the roughly 700-donor mean. As a later analysis revealed, most CMV-associated TCR beta chains appeared HLA-restricted.

60 Vbeta and 13 Jbeta primers were used in PCR. Profiling relied on immunoSEQ multiplex PCR, and the TCRdb table lists in-frame clones only, not all of them. The data show roughly 200,000 clones, about 82% seen once. This CDR3 comprises 12 residues. Germline CDR1 MNHNY, CDR2 SVGAGI (reference sequence). The sample comprised PBMCs. The chain couples TRBV6-6 to TRBJ2-7; D gene ambiguous. The sequence came from a man in his thirties or forties in good health and CMV-seronegative. The CDR3 region is CASSYREATPNF. The CDR3 DNA is TGTGCCAGCAGTTACCGAGAGGCGACCCCCAACTTC.